This T cell receptor (beta chain) was retrieved from a study of T cell changes during pregnancy in multiple sclerosis. Assay: immunoSEQ multiplex PCR; the TCRdb copy retains only in-frame clones and omits some. Here the sample spans around 50,000 clones, approximately 92% being singletons. Trimming took 3 bases from V and 2 from J, leaving 14 bases between them. Germline values: CDR1 SGHNT, CDR2 YYREEE (reference sequence). This CDR3 has 15 amino acids. The V and J genes are TRBV5-4 and TRBJ2-5, with TRBD2 as a possible D gene (6 bases). This receptor was identified in a female donor with multiple sclerosis, enrolled in a pregnancy study. The sequencing here drew on CD4+ T cells from peripheral blood mononuclear cells, taken in the third trimester of pregnancy. CDR3 region: CASSWGGTRQETQYF. Here the CDR3 DNA reads TGTGCCAGCAGCTGGGGCGGGACTCGACAAGAGACCCAGTACTTC. Supplemented by reference TRBV5-4 and TRBJ2-5, the full variable domain reads ETGVTQSPTHLIKTRGQQVTLRCSSQSGHNTVSWYQQALGQGPQFIFQYYREEENGRGNFPPRFSGLQFPNYSSELNVNALELDDSALYLCASSWGGTRQETQYFGPGTRLLVL.